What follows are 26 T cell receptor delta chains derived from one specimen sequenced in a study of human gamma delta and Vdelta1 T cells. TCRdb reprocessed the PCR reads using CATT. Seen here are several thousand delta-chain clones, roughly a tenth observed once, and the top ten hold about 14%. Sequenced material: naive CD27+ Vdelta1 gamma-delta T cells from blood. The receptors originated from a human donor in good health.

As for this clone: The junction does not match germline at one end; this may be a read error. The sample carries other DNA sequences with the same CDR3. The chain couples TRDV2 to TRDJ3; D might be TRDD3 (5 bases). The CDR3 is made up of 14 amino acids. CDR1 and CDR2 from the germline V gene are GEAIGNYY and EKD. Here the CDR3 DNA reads TGTGCCAGTCGGGGTACCTGGGACACCCGCCAGATGTTTTTC. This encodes CASRGTWDTRQMFF.

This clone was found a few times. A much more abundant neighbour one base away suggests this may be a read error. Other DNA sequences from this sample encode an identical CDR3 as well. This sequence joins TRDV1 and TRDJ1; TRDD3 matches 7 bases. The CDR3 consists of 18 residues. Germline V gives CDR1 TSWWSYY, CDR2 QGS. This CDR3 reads CALGGPRGYEKYTDKLIF. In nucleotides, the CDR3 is TGTGCTCTTGGGGGACCTAGAGGATACGAGAAGTACACTGATAAACTCATCTTT.

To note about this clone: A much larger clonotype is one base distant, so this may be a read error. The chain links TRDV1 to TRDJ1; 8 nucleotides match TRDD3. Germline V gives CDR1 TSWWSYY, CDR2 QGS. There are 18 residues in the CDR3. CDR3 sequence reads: CALGVSSPWGTTGVKLTF. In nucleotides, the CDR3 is TGTGCTCTTGGGGTCTCTTCCCCCTGGGGGACCACGGGGGTTAAACTCACCTTT.

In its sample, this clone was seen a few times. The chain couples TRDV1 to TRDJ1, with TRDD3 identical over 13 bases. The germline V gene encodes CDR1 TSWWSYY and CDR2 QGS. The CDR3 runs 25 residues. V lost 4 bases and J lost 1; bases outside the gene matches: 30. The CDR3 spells CALGASFPSTTPNWGIRVITDKLIF. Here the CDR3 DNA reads TGTGCTCTTGGGGCCTCCTTTCCCTCTACTACCCCAAACTGGGGGATACGGGTTATCACCGATAAACTCATCTTT.

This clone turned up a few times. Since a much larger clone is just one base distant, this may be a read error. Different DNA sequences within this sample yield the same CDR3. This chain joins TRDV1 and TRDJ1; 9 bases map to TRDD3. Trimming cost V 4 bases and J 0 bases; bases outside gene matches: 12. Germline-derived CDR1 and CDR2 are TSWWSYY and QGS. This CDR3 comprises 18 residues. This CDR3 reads CALGARSGGSRYTDKLIF. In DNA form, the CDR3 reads TGTGCTCTTGGGGCCCGATCTGGGGGATCCCGGTACACCGATAAACTCATCTTT.

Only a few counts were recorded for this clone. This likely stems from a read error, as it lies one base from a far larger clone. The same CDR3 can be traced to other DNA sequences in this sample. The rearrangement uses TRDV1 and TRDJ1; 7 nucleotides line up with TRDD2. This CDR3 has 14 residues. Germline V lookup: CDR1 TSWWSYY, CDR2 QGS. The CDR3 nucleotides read TGTGCTCTTGGGTTAGCCTTCCTCCACGATAAACTTATCTTT. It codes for CALGLAFLHDKLIF.

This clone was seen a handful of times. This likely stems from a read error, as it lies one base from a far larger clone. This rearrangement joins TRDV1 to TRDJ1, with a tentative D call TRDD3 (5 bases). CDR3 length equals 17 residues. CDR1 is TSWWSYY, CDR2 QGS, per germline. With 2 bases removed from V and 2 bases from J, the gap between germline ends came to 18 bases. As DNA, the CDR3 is TGTGCTCTTGGGGAAAGGCGGGAGGCCGGGGGTACCGATAAACTCATCTTT. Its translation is CALGERREAGGTDKLIF.

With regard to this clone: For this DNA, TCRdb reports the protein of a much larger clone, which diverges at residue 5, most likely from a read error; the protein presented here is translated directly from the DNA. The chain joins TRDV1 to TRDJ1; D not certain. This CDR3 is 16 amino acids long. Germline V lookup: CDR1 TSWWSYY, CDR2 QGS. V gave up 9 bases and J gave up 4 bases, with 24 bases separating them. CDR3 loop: CALTASFRTRNDKLIF. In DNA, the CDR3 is TGTGCTCTAACTGCCTCCTTTCGTACCAGAAACGATAAACTCATCTTT.

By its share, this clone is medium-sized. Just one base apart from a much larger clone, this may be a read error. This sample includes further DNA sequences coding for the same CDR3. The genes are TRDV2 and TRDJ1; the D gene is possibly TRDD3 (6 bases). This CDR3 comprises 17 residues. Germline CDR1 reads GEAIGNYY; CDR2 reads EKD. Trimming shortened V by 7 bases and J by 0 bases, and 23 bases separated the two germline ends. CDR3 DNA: TGTGCCTGGGGTGTCCCACACAACTGGGCCGACACCGATAAACTCATCTTT. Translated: CAWGVPHNWADTDKLIF.

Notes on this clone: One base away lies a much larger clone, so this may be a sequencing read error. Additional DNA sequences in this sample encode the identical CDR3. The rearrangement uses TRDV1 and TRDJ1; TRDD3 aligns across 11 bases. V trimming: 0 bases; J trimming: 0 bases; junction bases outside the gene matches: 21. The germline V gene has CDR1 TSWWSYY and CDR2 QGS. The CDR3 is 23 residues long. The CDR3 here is CALGELIRAGGYSRSEYTDKLIF. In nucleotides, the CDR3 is TGTGCTCTTGGGGAACTCATACGAGCTGGGGGATACAGCCGGTCGGAGTACACCGATAAACTCATCTTT.

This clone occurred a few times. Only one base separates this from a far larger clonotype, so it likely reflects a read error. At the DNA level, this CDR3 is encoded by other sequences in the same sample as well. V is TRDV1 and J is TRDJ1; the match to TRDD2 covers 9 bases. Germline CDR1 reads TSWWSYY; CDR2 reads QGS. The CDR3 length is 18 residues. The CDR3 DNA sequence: TGTGCTCTTGGGGAACTCCTTCCTACGACGCTAGCCACCGACAAACTCATCTTT. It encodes CALGELLPTTLATDKLIF.

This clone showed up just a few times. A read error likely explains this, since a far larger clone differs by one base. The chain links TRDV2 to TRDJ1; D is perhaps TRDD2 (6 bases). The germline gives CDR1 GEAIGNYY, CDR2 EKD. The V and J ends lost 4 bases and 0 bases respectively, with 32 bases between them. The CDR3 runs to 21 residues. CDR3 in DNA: TGTGCCTGTGAGGATCCTACGTTAAAGGATCGGGTGGCTGAGAACACCGATAAACTCATCTTT. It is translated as CACEDPTLKDRVAENTDKLIF.

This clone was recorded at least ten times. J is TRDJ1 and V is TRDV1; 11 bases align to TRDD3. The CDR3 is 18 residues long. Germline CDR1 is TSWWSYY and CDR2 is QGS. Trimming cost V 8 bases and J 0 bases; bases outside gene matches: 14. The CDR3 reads CALMGTWGIQKYTDKLIF. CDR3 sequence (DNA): TGTGCTCTTATGGGTACCTGGGGGATACAAAAGTACACCGATAAACTCATCTTT.

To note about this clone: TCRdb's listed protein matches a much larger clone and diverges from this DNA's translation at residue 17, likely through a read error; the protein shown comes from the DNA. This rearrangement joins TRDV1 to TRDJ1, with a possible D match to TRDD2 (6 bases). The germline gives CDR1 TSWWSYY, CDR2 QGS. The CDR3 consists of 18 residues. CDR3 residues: CALGVPSVGGPYTDKLTF. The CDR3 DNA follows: TGTGCTCTTGGGGTTCCTAGCGTCGGGGGCCCTTACACCGATAAACTCACCTTT.

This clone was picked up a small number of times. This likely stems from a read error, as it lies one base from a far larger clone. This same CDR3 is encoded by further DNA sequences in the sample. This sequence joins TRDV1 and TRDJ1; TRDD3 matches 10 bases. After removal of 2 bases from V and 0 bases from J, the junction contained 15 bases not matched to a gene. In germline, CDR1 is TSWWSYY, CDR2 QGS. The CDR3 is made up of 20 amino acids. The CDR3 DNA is TGTGCTCTTGGGGAAAGGACTGGGGGATTCACGTTGTCTTACACCGATAAACTCATCTTT. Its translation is CALGERTGGFTLSYTDKLIF.

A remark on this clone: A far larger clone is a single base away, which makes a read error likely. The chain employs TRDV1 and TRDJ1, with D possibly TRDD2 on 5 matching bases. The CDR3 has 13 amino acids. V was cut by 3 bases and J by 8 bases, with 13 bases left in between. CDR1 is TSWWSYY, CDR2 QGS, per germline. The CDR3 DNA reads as TGTGCTCTTGGGGATACACCCTACCCAAAACTCATCTTT. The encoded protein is CALGDTPYPKLIF.

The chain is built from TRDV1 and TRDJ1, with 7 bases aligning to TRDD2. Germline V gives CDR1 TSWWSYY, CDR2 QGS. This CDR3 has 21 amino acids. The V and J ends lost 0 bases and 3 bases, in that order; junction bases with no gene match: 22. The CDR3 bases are TGTGCTCTTGGGGAACTTTCCTTCCTGACTCGTACTGCCCCTAGTCCCGATAAACTCATCTTT. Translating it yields CALGELSFLTRTAPSPDKLIF.

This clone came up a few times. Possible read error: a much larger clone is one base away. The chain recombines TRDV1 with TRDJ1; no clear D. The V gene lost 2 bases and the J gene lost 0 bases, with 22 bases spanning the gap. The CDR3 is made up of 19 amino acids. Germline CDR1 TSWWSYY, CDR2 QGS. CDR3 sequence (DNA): TGTGCTCTTGGGGAAGCGGTCCGCCCAAGGCCTCAGTACACCGATAAACTCATCTTT. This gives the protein CALGEAVRPRPQYTDKLIF.

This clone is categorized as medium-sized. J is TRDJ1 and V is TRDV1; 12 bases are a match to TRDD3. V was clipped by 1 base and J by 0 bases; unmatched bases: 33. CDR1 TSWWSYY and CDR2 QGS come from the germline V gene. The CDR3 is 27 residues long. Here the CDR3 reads CALGEHNPYSSLGDTRIRRRYTDKLIF. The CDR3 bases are TGTGCTCTTGGGGAACACAACCCATATTCCTCACTGGGGGATACTAGGATCCGCAGAAGGTACACCGATAAACTCATCTTT.

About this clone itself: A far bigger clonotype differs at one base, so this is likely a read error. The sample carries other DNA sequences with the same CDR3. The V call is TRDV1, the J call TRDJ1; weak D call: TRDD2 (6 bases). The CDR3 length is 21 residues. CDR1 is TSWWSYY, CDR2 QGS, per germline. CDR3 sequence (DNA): TGTGCCCTTGGGGAACGAAAGCCCCCGATCCTACGGGAGGGATACACCGATAAACTCATCTTT. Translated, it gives CALGERKPPILREGYTDKLIF.

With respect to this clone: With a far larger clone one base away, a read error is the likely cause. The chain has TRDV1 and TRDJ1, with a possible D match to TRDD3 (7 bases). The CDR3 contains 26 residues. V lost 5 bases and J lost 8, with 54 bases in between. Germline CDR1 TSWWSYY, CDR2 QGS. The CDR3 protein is CALGPRAFPRFSREERRAGGKEKLIF. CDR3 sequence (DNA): TGTGCTCTTGGGCCTCGAGCCTTCCCACGTTTTTCGAGGGAGGAACGTAGGGCTGGGGGGAAAGAGAAACTCATCTTT.

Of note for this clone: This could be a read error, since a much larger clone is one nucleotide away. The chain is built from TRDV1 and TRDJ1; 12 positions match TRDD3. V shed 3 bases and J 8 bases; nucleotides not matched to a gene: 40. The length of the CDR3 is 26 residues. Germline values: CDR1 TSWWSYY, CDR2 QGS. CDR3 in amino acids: CALGEFTPDPDVLGDTRDRNKRKLIF. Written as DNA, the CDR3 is TGTGCTCTTGGGGAGTTCACTCCCGACCCGGACGTACTGGGGGATACACGGGACCGTAACAAGAGAAAACTCATCTTT.

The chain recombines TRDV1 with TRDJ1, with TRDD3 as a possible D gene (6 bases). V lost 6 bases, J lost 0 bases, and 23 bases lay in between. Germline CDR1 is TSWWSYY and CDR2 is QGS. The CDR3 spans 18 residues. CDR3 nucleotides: TGTGCTCTTGGAAACCCAATGGGGATCCGAAAGTACACCGATAAACTCATCTTT. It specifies CALGNPMGIRKYTDKLIF.

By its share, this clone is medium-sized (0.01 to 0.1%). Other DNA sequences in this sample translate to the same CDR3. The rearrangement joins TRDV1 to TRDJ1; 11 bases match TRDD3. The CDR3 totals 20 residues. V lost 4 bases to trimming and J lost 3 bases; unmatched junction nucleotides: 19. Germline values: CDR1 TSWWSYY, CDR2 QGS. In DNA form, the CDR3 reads TGTGCTCTTGGGGGTCTAGTACGGAACTGGGGGATAGGTTTGGCCGATAAACTCATCTTT. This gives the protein CALGGLVRNWGIGLADKLIF.

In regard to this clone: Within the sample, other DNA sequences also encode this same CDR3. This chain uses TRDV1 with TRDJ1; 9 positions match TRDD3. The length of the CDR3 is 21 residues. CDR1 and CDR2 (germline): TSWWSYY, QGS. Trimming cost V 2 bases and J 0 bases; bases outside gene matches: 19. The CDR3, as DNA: TGTGCTCTTGGGGAAGTGCGGTTTGGTACTGGGGGACTTAGCAACACCGATAAACTCATCTTT. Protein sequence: CALGEVRFGTGGLSNTDKLIF.

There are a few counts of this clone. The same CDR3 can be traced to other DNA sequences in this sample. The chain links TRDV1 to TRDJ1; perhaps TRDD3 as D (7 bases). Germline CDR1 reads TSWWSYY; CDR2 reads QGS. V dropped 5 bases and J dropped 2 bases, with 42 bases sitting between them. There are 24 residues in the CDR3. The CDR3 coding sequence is TGTGCTCTTGGGAAAAGGGGGTCATTCCTAAAACTGGGGATGCACCCCTCGTATACCGATAAACTCATCTTT. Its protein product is CALGKRGSFLKLGMHPSYTDKLIF.